Presented here are 9 T cell receptor beta chains from one specimen sequenced in a study of regulatory T cells in long-lasting Graves disease. Construction of the TCR beta libraries employed iRepertoire HTBI primers in conjunction with Arm-PCR of CDR3 regions. MiXCR, run by TCRdb on the multiplex PCR reads, gives a single entry per CDR3 protein. The sample has 540,000 or so distinct CDR3 sequences, approximately 12% seen once. Time point indicated: newly diagnosed GD, antithyroid drugs for less than 3 months. Scientists built the TCR library using RNA that was extracted from PBMCs. These data are also associated with another study on T cells in Graves' hyperthyroidism and ophthalmopathy.

The source material was peripheral blood mononuclear cells (PBMCs), sampled at new diagnosis, from a patient treated with antithyroid drugs. The receptors were sampled from a young man with Graves disease.

This clonotype was seen many times. The rearrangement uses TRBV7-9 and TRBJ1-2; D gene uncertain. V was cut by 3 bases and J by 4 bases, with 15 bases left in between. Germline CDR1 and CDR2: SEHNR and FQNEAQ (reference sequence). This CDR3 region has 15 residues. Here the CDR3 reads CASSLRELTFYGYTF. The CDR3 coding sequence is TGTGCCAGCAGCTTGAGGGAACTGACTTTCTATGGCTACACCTTC.

Concerning this clonotype itself: A read error is possible here, since a much larger clone lies one base away. V and J are TRBV10-3 and TRBJ2-4; D gene ambiguous. Trimming took 2 bases from V and 13 from J, leaving 15 bases between them. The CDR3 covers 13 residues. Germline V CDR1 and CDR2: ENHRY, SYGVKD. The CDR3 loop is CAISEGGINEQYF. DNA of the CDR3: TGTGCCATCAGTGAGGGTGGGATCAATGAGCAGTACTTC.

This clonotype was counted many times. The V and J genes are TRBV29-1 and TRBJ2-3; 9 positions match TRBD1. Per germline, CDR1 SQVTM and CDR2 ANQGSEA. Losses at the gene ends were 5 bases for V and 5 bases for J; bases not matched to a gene: 2. The CDR3 has 12 amino acids. Here the CDR3 reads CSVLGQGDTQYF. The CDR3 DNA follows: TGCAGCGTTCTGGGACAGGGAGATACGCAGTATTTT.

This clonotype appeared many times. The rearrangement uses TRBV27 and TRBJ2-3; D not resolved. There are 16 residues in the CDR3. Looked up from germline, CDR1 is MNHEY and CDR2 is SMNVEV (reference sequence). V lost 2 bases and J 5 bases, leaving 17 bases between the germline ends. The DNA for the CDR3 is TGTGCCAGCAGTTTAAGGTCAACGGCCGTCGGAGATACGCAGTATTTT. Translated, it gives CASSLRSTAVGDTQYF.

The V gene is TRBV12-3 or TRBV12-4, the J gene TRBJ2-1, with 9 bases identical to TRBD2. J lost 0 bases, V lost 6 bases, and 3 bases had no gene match. This CDR3 is built from 15 residues. The CDR3 reads CASSQLAGSYNEQFF. Here the CDR3 DNA reads TGTGCCAGCAGCCAACTAGCGGGCTCCTACAATGAGCAGTTCTTC.

Note on this clonotype: An end of the junction does not agree with germline; a read error may underlie this. The chain has TRBV5-1 and TRBJ2-5, with 9 bases aligning to TRBD1. The CDR3 loop spans 14 amino acids. Germline assignment: CDR1 SGHRS and CDR2 YFSETQ. The CDR3 sequence is CASSYTGGKGTQYF. In DNA, the CDR3 is TGTGCCAGCAGCTATACAGGGGGCAAGGGGACCCAGTACTTC.

This clonotype was picked up many times. The chain has TRBV20-1 and TRBJ2-1, with 13 bases matching TRBD2. The CDR3 is made up of 15 amino acids. After removal of 1 base from V and 8 bases from J, the junction contained 5 bases not matched to a gene. Germline V CDR1 and CDR2: DFQATT, SNEGSKA (reference sequence). For the CDR3, the DNA is TGCAGTGCTAGAGGCAGGACTAGCGGGAGAGATGAGCAGTTCTTC. Residues: CSARGRTSGRDEQFF.

This clonotype occurred a few times. A much more abundant neighbour one base away suggests this may be a read error. J is TRBJ2-5 and V is TRBV12-3 or TRBV12-4; D gene uncertain. CDR3 length: 12 amino acids. Here the CDR3 reads CAGSLSPETQYF. The CDR3 DNA is TGTGCCGGCAGTTTAAGCCCGGAGACCCAGTACTTC.

This clonotype showed up just a few times. This chain connects TRBV20-1 to TRBJ2-5; TRBD2 matches 12 bases. Germline loops: CDR1 DFQATT, CDR2 SNEGSKA (reference sequence). J lost 4 bases, V lost 4 bases, and 7 bases had no gene match. The CDR3 is made up of 15 amino acids. Here the CDR3 reads CSATRTSGMSETQYF. The CDR3 region has the DNA TGCAGTGCTACTAGGACTAGCGGGATGTCAGAGACCCAGTACTTC.